Shown below are 5 T cell receptor beta chains from a single sample sequenced in a study of cytomegalovirus exposure and HLA in healthy donors. The assay was immunoSEQ multiplex PCR, and TCRdb's table has in-frame clones only and misses some. The table lists about 190,000 clones, about 80% of them singletons. Sequencing was done on a sample of PBMCs. These receptors originate from a young man in good health and CMV-seropositive.

The CDR3 DNA sequence: TGTGCCAGCAGGTACCCCAAACTAGCGGGAGGGCCCGGTGAGCAGTTCTTC. As protein: CASRYPKLAGGPGEQFF. The chain combines TRBV28 with TRBJ2-1, with TRBD2 matching over 13 bases. V was pared by 6 bases and J by 9 bases, with 14 bases of the junction left unmatched. CDR1 is MDHEN and CDR2 is SYDVKM in the germline V gene. The CDR3 has 17 residues.

On this clone itself: Other nucleotide sequences in the sample specify the same CDR3. J is TRBJ2-7 and V is TRBV2, with a tentative D call TRBD1 (5 bases). The CDR3 has 13 residues. The V gene's germline CDR1 is SNHLY and CDR2 FYNNEI. The V gene lost 1 base and the J gene lost 4 bases, with 8 bases spanning the gap. The CDR3 bases are TGTGCCAGCAGTGAAGGGGGCACATACGAGCAGTACTTC. Its translation is CASSEGGTYEQYF.

The chain joins TRBV19 to TRBJ2-7, with 7 bases that match TRBD2. In germline, CDR1 is LNHDA, CDR2 SQIVND (reference sequence). The CDR3 consists of 15 residues. The V segment lost 0 bases and the J segment 3 bases; nucleotides outside the gene matches: 5. For the CDR3, the DNA is TGTGCCAGTAGTATAGATGGACTAGGCCACTACGAGCAGTACTTC. Translating gives CASSIDGLGHYEQYF.

V and J are TRBV7-9 and TRBJ2-3; 9 positions match TRBD2. The CDR3 spans 16 residues. Germline assignment: CDR1 SEHNR and CDR2 FQNEAQ (reference sequence). With 1 base clipped from V and 4 bases from J, the junction kept 6 bases outside the gene matches. DNA for the CDR3: TGTGCCAGCAGCTTAGTTAGCGGGAGTGGCTCAGATACGCAGTATTTT. Translation: CASSLVSGSGSDTQYF.

This chain links TRBV11-1 with TRBJ2-1; possible D gene TRBD2, 6 bases. Per germline, CDR1 SGHAT and CDR2 FQDESV (reference sequence). Trimming cost V 3 bases and J 4 bases, with 7 bases left between them. This CDR3 spans 13 amino acids. CDR3 sequence reads: CASSFGGYNEQFF. CDR3 sequence (DNA): TGTGCCAGCAGCTTTGGAGGGTACAATGAGCAGTTCTTC.